This T cell receptor (beta chain) was retrieved from a study of OX40 agonist ivuxolimab in advanced cancers. Sequenced by immunoSEQ multiplex PCR; TCRdb stores in-frame clones only, minus some. The data show 75,000 to 95,000 clones, approximately 92% seen once. V was clipped by 2 bases and J by 3 bases; unmatched bases: 10. Germline V gene lookup returns CDR1 SGHTA and CDR2 FQGNSA. This CDR3 region has 17 residues. Study results and limitations: CD4+ and CD8+ blood T cells expanded clonally by week 6 at 0.1 to 3.0 mg/kg.

To note about this clone: What it binds is not known.

Specimen: CD4+ or CD8+ T cells sorted from blood, collected in a trial of the OX40 agonist ivuxolimab. The receptor was isolated from an adult with an advanced solid tumor such as melanoma, head and neck, liver or kidney cancer. J is TRBJ1-5 and V is TRBV7-2; 7 nucleotides agree with TRBD1. As DNA, the CDR3 is TGTGCCAGCAGCTTAAGGGGGCCAGGGGTCTTCAATCAGCCCCAGCATTTT. Translation gives CASSLRGPGVFNQPQHF.